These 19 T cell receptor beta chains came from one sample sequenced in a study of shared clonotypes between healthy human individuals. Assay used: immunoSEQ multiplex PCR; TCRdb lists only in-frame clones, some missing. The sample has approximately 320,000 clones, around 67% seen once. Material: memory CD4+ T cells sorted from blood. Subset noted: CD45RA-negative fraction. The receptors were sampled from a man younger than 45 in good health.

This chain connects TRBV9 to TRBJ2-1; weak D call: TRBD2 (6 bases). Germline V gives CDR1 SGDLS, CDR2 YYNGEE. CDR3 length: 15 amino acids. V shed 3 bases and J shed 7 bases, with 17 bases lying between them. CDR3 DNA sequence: TGTGCCAGCAGCGCGAGTACTGGACTACCGAATGAGCAGTTCTTC. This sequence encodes CASSASTGLPNEQFF. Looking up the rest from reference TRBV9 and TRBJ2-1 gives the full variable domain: DSGVTQTPKHLITATGQRVTLRCSPRSGDLSVYWYQQSLDQGLQFLIQYYNGEERAKGNILERFSAQQFPDLHSELNLSSLELGDSALYFCASSASTGLPNEQFFGPGTRLTVL.

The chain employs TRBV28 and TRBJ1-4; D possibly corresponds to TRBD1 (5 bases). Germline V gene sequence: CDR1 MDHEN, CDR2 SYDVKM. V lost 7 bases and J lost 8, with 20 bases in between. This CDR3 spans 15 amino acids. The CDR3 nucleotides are TGTGCCAGCACCGGTGCGGCACAGGTCGGGGAAAAACTGTTTTTT. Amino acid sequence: CASTGAAQVGEKLFF.

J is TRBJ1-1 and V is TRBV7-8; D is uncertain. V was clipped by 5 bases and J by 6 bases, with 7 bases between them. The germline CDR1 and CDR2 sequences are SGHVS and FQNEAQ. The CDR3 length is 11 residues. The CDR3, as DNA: TGTGCCAGCAGCCTCCTTTCTGAAGCTTTCTTT. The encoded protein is CASSLLSEAFF.

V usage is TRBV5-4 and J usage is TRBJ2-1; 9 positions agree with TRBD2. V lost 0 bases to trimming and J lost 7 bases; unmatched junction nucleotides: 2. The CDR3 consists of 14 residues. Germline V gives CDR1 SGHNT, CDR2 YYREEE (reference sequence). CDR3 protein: CASSLDSGRNEQFF. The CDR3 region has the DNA TGTGCCAGCAGCTTGGATAGCGGGAGAAATGAGCAGTTCTTC.

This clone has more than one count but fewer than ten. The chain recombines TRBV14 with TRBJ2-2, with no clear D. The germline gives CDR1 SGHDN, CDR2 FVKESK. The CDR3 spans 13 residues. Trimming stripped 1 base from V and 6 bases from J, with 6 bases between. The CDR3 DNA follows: TGTGCCAGCAGCCAAGGTATCTCCGGGGAGCTGTTTTTT. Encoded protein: CASSQGISGELFF.

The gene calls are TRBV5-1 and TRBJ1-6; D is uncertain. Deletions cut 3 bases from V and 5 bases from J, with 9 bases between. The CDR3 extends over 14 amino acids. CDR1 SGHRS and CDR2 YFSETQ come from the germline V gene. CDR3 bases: TGCGCCAGCAGCTCCGGGATAAATAATTCACCCCTCCACTTT. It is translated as CASSSGINNSPLHF.

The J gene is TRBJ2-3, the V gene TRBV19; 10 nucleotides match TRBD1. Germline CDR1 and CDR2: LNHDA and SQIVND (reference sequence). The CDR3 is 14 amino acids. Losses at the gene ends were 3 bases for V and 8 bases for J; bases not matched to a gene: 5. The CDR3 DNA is TGTGCCAGTAGTATGGGACAGGGGTATGGTACGCAGTATTTT. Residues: CASSMGQGYGTQYF.

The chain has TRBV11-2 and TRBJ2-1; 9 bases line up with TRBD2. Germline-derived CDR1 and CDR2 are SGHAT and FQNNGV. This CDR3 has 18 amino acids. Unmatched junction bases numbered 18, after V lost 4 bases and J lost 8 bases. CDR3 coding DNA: TGTGCCAGCAGCTCGTTTAGCGGGAGACGGCCCGGGGCACATGAGCAGTTCTTC. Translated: CASSSFSGRRPGAHEQFF.

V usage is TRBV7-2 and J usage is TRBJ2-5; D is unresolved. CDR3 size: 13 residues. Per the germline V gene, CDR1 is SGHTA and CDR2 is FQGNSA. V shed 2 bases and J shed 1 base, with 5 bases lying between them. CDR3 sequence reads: CASSLFAQETQYF. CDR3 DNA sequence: TGTGCCAGCAGCTTATTTGCCCAAGAGACCCAGTACTTC.

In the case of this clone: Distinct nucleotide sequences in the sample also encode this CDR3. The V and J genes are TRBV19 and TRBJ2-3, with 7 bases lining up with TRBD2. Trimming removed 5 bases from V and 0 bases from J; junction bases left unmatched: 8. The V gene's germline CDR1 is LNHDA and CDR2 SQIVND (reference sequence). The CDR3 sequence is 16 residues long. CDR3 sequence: CASSLLAGASTDTQYF. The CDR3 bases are TGTGCCAGTAGTCTTCTCGCGGGAGCTAGCACAGATACGCAGTATTTT.

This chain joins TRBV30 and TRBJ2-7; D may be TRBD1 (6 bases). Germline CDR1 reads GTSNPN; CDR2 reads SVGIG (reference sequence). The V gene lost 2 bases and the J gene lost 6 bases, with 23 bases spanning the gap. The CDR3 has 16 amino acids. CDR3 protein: CAWSPRRAGAAGEQYF. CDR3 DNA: TGTGCCTGGAGTCCCCGCCGGGCAGGGGCGGCCGGCGAGCAGTACTTC.

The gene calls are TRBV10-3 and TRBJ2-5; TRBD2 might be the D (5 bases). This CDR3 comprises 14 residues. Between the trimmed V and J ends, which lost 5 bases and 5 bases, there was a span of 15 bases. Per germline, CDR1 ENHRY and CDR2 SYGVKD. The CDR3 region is CAISLAGAIETQYF. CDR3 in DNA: TGTGCCATCAGTTTGGCGGGCGCGATTGAGACCCAGTACTTC.

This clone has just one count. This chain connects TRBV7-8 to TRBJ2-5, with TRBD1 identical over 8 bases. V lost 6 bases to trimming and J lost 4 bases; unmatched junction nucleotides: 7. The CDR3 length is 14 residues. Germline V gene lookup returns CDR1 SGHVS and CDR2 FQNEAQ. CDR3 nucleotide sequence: TGTGCCAGCAGTGTCGGACAGGGTGGAGAGACCCAGTACTTC. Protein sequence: CASSVGQGGETQYF.

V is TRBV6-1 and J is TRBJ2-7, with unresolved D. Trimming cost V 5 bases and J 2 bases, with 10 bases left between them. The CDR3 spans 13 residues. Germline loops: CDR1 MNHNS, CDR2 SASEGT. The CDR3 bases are TGTGCCAGCAGTAAGGAACGAACCTACGAGCAGTACTTC. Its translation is CASSKERTYEQYF.

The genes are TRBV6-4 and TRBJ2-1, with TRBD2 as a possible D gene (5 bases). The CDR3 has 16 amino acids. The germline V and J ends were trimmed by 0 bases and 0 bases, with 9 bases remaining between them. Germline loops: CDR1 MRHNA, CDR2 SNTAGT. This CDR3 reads CASSDSGVNSYNEQFF. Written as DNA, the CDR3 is TGTGCCAGCAGTGACTCGGGAGTTAACTCCTACAATGAGCAGTTCTTC.

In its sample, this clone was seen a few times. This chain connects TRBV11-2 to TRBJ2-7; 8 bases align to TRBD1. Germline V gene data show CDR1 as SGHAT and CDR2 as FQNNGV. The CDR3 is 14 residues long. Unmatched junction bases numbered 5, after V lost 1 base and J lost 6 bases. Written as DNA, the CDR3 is TGTGCCAGCAGCTTAGTAACAGGGGGTGGCGAGCAGTACTTC. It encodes CASSLVTGGGEQYF.

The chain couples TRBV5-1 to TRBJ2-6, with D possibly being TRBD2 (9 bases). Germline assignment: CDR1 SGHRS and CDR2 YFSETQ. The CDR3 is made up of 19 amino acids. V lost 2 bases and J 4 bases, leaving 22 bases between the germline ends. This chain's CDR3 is CASSFRTGTSRGGANVLTF. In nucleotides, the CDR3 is TGCGCCAGCAGCTTCAGGACAGGGACTAGCCGGGGAGGGGCCAACGTCCTGACTTTC.

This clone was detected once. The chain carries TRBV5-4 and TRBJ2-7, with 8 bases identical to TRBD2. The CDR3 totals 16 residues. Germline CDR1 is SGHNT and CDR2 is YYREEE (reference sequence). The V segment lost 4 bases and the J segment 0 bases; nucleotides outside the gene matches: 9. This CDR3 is CASSRYSGASSYEQYF. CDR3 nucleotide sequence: TGTGCCAGCAGCCGATATAGCGGGGCGAGCTCCTACGAGCAGTACTTC.

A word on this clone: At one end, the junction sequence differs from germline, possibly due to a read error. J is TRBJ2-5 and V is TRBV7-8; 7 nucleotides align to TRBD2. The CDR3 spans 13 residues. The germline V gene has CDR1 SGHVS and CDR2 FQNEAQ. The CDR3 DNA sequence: TGTGCCAGCAGCCTAGCGGTCCCAGAGACCCAGTACTTC. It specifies CASSLAVPETQYF.